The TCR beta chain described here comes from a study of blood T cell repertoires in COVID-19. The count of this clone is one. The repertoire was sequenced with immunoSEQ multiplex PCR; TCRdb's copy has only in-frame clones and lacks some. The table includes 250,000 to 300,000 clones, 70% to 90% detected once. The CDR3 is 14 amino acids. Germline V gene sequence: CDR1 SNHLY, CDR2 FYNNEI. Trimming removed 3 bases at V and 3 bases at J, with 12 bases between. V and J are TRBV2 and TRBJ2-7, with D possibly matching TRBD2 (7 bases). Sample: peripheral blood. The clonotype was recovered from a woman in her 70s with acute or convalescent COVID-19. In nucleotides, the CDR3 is TGTGCCAGCAGTGATAGGGGGGGGCGCTACGAGCAGTACTTC. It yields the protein CASSDRGGRYEQYF.